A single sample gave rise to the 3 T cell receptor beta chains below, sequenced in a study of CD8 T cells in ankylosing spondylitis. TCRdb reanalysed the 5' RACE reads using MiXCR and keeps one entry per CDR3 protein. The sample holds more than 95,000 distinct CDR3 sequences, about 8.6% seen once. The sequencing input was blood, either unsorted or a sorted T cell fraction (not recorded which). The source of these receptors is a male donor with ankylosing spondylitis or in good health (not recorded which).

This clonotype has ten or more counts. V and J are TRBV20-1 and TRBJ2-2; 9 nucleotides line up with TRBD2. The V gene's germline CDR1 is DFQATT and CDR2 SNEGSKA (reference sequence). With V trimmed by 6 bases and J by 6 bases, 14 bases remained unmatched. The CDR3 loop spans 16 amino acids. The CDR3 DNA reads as TGCAGTGCCTTTTTTCCGGGACTAGCCCCGCCCGGGGAGCTGTTTTTT. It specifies CSAFFPGLAPPGELFF.

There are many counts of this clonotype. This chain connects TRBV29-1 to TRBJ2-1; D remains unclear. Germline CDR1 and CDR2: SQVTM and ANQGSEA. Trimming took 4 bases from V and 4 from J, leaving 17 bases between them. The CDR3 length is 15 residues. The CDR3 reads CSVVGAISLYNEQFF. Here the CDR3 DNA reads TGCAGCGTTGTCGGAGCGATCTCACTTTACAATGAGCAGTTCTTC.

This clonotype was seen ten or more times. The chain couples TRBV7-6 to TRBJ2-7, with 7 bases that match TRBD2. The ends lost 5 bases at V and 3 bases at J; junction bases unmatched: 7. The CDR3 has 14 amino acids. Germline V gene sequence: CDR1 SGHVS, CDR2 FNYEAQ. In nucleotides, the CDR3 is TGTGCCAGCAGCCCATTTGGGGGGGTCTACGAGCAGTACTTC. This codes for CASSPFGGVYEQYF.